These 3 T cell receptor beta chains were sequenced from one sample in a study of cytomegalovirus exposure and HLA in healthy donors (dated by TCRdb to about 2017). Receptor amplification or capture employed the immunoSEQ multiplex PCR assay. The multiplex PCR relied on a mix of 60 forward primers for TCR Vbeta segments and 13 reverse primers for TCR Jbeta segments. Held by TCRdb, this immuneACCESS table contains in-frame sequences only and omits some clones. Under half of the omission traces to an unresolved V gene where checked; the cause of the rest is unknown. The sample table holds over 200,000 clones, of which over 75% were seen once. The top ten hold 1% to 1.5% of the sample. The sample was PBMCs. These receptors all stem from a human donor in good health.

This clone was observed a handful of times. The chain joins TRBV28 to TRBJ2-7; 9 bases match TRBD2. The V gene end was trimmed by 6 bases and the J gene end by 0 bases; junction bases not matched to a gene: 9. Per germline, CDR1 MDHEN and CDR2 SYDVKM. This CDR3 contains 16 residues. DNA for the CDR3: TGTGCCAGCAGACAAAGCGGGAGGTACCTCTCCTACGAGCAGTACTTC. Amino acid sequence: CASRQSGRYLSYEQYF.

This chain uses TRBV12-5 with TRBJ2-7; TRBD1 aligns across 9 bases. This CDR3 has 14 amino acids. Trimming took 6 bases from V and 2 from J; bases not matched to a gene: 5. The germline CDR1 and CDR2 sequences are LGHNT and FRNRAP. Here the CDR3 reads CASGQGQGTYEQYF. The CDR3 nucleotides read TGTGCTAGTGGGCAGGGACAGGGAACCTACGAGCAGTACTTC.

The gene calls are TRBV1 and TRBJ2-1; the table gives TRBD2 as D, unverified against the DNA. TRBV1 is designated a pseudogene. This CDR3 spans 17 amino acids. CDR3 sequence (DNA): TGCACCAGCAGCCAGGAAGGGGGGAGGGCCCCCTACAATGAGCAGTTCTTC. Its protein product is CTSSQEGGRAPYNEQFF.